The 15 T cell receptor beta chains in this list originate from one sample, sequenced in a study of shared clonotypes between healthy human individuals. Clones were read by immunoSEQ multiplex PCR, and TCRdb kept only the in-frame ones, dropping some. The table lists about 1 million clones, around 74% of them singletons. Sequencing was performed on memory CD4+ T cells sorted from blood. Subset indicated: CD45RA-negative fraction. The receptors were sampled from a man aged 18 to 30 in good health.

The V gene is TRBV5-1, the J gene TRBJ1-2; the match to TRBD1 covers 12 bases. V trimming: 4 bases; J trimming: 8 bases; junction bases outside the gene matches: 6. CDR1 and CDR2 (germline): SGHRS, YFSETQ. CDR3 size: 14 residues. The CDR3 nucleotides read TGCGCCAGCAGCCCGGGACAGGGGGCTAGAGGCTACACCTTC. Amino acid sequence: CASSPGQGARGYTF. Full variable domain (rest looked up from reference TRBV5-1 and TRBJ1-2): KAGVTQTPRYLIKTRGQQVTLSCSPISGHRSVSWYQQTPGQGLQFLFEYFSETQRNKGNFPGRFSGRQFSNSRSEMNVSTLELGDSALYLCASSPGQGARGYTFGSGTRLTVV.

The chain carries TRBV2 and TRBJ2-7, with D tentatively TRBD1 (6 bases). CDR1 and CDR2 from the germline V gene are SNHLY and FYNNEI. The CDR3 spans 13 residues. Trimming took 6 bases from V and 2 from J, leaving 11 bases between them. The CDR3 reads CASSDRIPYEQYF. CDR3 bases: TGTGCCAGCAGCGACAGGATCCCCTACGAGCAGTACTTC.

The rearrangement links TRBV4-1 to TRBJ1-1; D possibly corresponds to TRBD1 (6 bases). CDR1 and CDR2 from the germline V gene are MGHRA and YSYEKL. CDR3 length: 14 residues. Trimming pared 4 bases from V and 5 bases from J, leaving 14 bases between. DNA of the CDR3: TGCGCCAGCAGCCGCCTCACAGGGAGGACTGAAGCTTTCTTT. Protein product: CASSRLTGRTEAFF.

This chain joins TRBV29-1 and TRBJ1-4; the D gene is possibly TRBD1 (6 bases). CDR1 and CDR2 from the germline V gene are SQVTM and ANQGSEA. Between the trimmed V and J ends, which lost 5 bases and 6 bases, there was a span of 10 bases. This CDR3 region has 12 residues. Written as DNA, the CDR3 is TGCAGCGTTAAAAAGGGGGATGAAAAACTGTTTTTT. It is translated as CSVKKGDEKLFF.

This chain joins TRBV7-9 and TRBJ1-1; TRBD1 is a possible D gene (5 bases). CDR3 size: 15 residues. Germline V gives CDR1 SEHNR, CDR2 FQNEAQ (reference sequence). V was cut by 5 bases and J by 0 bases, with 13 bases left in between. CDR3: CASSPGGAMNTEAFF. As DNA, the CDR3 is TGTGCCAGCAGCCCCGGTGGGGCCATGAACACTGAAGCTTTCTTT.

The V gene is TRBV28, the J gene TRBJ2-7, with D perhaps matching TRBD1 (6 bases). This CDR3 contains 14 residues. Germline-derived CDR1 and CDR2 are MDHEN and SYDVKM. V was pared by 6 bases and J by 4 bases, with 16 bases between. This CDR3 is CASRQTGFIYEQYF. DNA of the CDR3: TGTGCCAGCAGACAAACAGGGTTTATATACGAGCAGTACTTC.

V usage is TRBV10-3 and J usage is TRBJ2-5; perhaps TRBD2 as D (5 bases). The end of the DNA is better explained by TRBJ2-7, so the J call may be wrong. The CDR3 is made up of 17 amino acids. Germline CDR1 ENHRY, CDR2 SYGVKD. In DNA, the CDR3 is TGTGCCATCAGGGGATCCGGAGGCGGCCAACTTTCCTACGAGCAGTACTTC. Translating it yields CAIRGSGGGQLSYEQYF.

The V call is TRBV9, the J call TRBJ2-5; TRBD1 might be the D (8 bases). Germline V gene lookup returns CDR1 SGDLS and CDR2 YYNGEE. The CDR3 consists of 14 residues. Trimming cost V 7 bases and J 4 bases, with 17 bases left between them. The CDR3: CASDRGGEGETQYF. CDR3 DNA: TGTGCCAGCGACAGGGGAGGGGAGGGAGAGACCCAGTACTTC.

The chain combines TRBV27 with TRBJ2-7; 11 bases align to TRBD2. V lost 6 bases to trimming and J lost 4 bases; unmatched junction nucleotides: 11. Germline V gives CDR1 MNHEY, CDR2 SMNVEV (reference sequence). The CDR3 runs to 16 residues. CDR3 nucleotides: TGTGCCAGCAGACCTCGGCTAGCGGGGGGTGGTTACGAGCAGTACTTC. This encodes CASRPRLAGGGYEQYF.

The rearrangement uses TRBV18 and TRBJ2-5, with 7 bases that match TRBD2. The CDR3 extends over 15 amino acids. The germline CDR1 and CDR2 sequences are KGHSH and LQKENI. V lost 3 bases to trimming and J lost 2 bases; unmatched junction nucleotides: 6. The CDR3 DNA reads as TGTGCCAGCTCACCGACACTAGCGCAGCAAGAGACCCAGTACTTC. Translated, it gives CASSPTLAQQETQYF.

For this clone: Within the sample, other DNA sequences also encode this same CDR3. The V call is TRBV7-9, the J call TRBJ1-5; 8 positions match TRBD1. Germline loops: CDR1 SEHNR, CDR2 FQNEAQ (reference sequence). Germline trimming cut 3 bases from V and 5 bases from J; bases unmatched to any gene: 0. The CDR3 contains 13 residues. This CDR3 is CASSLTGDQPQHF. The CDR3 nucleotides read TGTGCCAGCAGCTTGACAGGGGATCAGCCCCAGCATTTT. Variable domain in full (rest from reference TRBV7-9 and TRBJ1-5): DTGVSQNPRHKITKRGQNVTFRCDPISEHNRLYWYRQTLGQGPEFLTYFQNEAQLEKSRLLSDRFSAERPKGSFSTLEIQRTEQGDSAMYLCASSLTGDQPQHFGDGTRLSIL.

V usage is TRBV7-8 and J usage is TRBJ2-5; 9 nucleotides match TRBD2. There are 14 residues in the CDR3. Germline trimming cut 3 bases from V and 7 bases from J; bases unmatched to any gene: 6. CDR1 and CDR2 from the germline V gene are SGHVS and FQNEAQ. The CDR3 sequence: CASSFSSGKGTQYF. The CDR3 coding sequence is TGTGCCAGCAGCTTTTCTAGCGGGAAGGGGACCCAGTACTTC.

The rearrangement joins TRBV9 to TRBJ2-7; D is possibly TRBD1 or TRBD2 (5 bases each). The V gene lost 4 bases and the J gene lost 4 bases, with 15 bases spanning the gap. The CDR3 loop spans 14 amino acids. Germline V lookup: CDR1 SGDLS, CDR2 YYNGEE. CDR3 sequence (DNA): TGTGCCAGCAGCCCTAGAGGGGACCTGTACGAGCAGTACTTC. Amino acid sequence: CASSPRGDLYEQYF.

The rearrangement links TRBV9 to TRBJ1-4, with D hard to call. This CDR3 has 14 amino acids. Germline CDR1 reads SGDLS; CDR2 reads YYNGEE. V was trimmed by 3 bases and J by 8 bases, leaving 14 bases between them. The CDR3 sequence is CASSATKGSEKLFF. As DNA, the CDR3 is TGTGCCAGCAGCGCTACCAAAGGGTCCGAAAAACTGTTTTTT.

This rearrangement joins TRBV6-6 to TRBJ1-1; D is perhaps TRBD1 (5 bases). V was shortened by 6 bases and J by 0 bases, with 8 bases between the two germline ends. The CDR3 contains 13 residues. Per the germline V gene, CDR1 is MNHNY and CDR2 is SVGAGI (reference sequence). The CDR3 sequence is CASRRGVNTEAFF. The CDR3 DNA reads TGTGCCAGCAGGAGAGGGGTGAACACTGAAGCTTTCTTT.